The sequence of this T cell receptor (beta chain) was determined in a study of STAT3 mutations in large granular lymphocyte leukemia. Overall study findings and caveats: At least one immunodominant TCR beta clonotype appeared in every T-cell large granular lymphocyte leukemia patient. Clonal expansion was inferred from samples taken at other timepoints.

Average productive template count per sample was some 44,000. Produced via immunoSEQ multiplex PCR; TCRdb's table is partial and in-frame only. The sample lists approximately 43,000 clones, 80% to 90% occurring once. Worth noting for this clone: As yet, its antigen is unknown.

CDR1 is MNHEY and CDR2 is SVGAGI in the germline V gene. The CDR3 length is 13 residues. The V segment lost 5 bases and the J segment 1 base; nucleotides outside the gene matches: 0. The V call is TRBV6-5, the J call TRBJ2-3; 7 bases line up with TRBD2. Sample: PBMCs. The TCR sequence derives from a human donor with T large granular lymphocyte leukemia. Some clones in this sample may be carry-over from other donors' samples. CDR3 sequence: CASSRGGTDTQYF. The CDR3 DNA sequence: TGTGCCAGCAGTCGGGGGGGCACAGATACGCAGTATTTT.